The 13 T cell receptor beta chains listed next were all sequenced from one sample in a study of CD8+CD57+ T cells in acquired aplastic anemia. Genomic DNA provided the template from which TCR beta VDJ and CDR3 profiles were obtained. TCRdb independently ran MiXCR on the reads; one entry per CDR3 protein. The sample contains about 95,000 distinct CDR3 sequences, 55% to 75% of which appear only once. In patients chosen for sequencing, flow cytometry had shown CD8+CD57+ cell expansion. Sequenced: sorted CD4+, CD8+, or CD8+CD57+ T cells (not recorded which) from PBMCs. These receptors originate from a human donor with aplastic anemia.

The chain has TRBV6-1 and TRBJ1-2, with 7 bases matching TRBD1. Germline trimming cut 6 bases from V and 4 bases from J; bases unmatched to any gene: 11. The CDR3 extends over 15 amino acids. The V gene's germline CDR1 is MNHNS and CDR2 SASEGT. CDR3 residues: CASRERAPGGYGYTF. CDR3 in DNA: TGTGCCAGCAGGGAACGCGCTCCAGGGGGCTATGGCTACACCTTC.

This chain links TRBV7-6 with TRBJ2-7, with TRBD1 matching over 7 bases. The germline V gene encodes CDR1 SGHVS and CDR2 FNYEAQ. This CDR3 comprises 14 residues. Trimming took 3 bases from V and 6 from J; bases not matched to a gene: 8. The CDR3 here is CASSFFPGGAEQYF. For the CDR3, the DNA is TGTGCCAGCAGCTTCTTTCCAGGGGGAGCCGAGCAGTACTTC.

CDR3: CASSLAGSEAFF. The CDR3 DNA is TGTGCCAGCAGCTTAGCGGGCAGTGAAGCTTTCTTT. The chain carries TRBV7-9 and TRBJ1-1; D is unresolved. CDR1 and CDR2 (germline): SEHNR, FQNEAQ (reference sequence). V lost 0 bases and J lost 7, with 6 bases in between. CDR3 length: 12 amino acids. Full variable domain (missing parts from reference TRBV7-9 and TRBJ1-1): DTGVSQNPRHKITKRGQNVTFRCDPISEHNRLYWYRQTLGQGPEFLTYFQNEAQLEKSRLLSDRFSAERPKGSFSTLEIQRTEQGDSAMYLCASSLAGSEAFFGQGTRLTVV.

This chain links TRBV29-1 with TRBJ2-7; possibly TRBD1 or TRBD2 for D (7 bases each). The V gene's germline CDR1 is SQVTM and CDR2 ANQGSEA. The CDR3 runs to 13 residues. V gave up 5 bases and J gave up 0 bases, with 11 bases separating them. The CDR3 region has the DNA TGCAGCGTTAGGGAGGGGGCCTCCTACGAGCAGTACTTC. It codes for CSVREGASYEQYF.

This sequence joins TRBV7-8 and TRBJ1-2; D unclear. The V and J ends lost 6 bases and 10 bases respectively, with 15 bases between them. The CDR3 spans 12 residues. Germline CDR1 reads SGHVS; CDR2 reads FQNEAQ. For the CDR3, the DNA is TGTGCCAGCAGTTTACAGACTAGTGTCTACACCTTC. Translation: CASSLQTSVYTF.

This clonotype was observed many times. The rearrangement links TRBV4-1 to TRBJ1-5, with D uncertain. Germline lookup yields CDR1 MGHRA and CDR2 YSYEKL. V lost 1 base, J lost 4 bases, and 5 bases lay in between. The length of the CDR3 is 13 residues. CDR3 residues: CASSQAENQPQHF. DNA of the CDR3: TGCGCCAGCAGCCAAGCGGAAAATCAGCCCCAGCATTTT.

The V gene is TRBV19, the J gene TRBJ2-5, with 10 positions matching TRBD1. The CDR3 runs 15 residues. The germline gives CDR1 LNHDA, CDR2 SQIVND (reference sequence). Trimming at V came to 7 bases and at J to 5 bases, leaving 10 bases not matched to a gene. Here the CDR3 DNA reads TGTGCCAGTAATCGTCTGGGACAGGGGAAGGAGACCCAGTACTTC. Its translation is CASNRLGQGKETQYF.

As for this clonotype: The junction differs from germline at one of its ends, possibly a read error. This chain connects TRBV7-7 to TRBJ2-2, with 7 bases aligning to TRBD1. The V gene's germline CDR1 is SSHAT and CDR2 FNYEAQ (reference sequence). CDR3 size: 13 residues. This CDR3 is CASRHQGAGELFF. CDR3 nucleotide sequence: TGTGCTAGCAGGCATCAGGGGGCCGGGGAGCTGTTTTTT.

The rearrangement joins TRBV15 to TRBJ2-1; possibly TRBD2 for D (6 bases). The V and J ends lost 6 bases and 5 bases respectively, with 14 bases between them. The length of the CDR3 is 14 residues. Germline V gene sequence: CDR1 LNHNV, CDR2 YYDKDF (reference sequence). In nucleotides, the CDR3 is TGTGCCACCAGTACCATTAGGAGGGACAATGAGCAGTTCTTC. This translates into CATSTIRRDNEQFF.

The V and J genes are TRBV5-1 and TRBJ1-6; TRBD1 aligns across 7 bases. Germline V gene lookup returns CDR1 SGHRS and CDR2 YFSETQ. Trimming took 0 bases from V and 9 from J; bases not matched to a gene: 9. CDR3 size: 16 residues. In DNA form, the CDR3 reads TGCGCCAGCAGCTTGGGGGACAGACTTCTTAGTTCACCCCTCCACTTT. Translating gives CASSLGDRLLSSPLHF.

The rearrangement joins TRBV10-3 to TRBJ2-7, with TRBD2 identical over 9 bases. This CDR3 comprises 16 residues. After removal of 3 bases from V and 0 bases from J, the junction contained 6 bases not matched to a gene. Germline loops: CDR1 ENHRY, CDR2 SYGVKD. The CDR3: CAISDQREASSYEQYF. In nucleotides, the CDR3 is TGTGCCATCAGTGATCAGCGGGAGGCCTCCTCCTACGAGCAGTACTTC.

This clonotype turned up a few times. This CDR3 is CASSVTSGGTYEQYF. The CDR3 bases are TGCGCCAGCAGCGTAACTAGCGGGGGCACCTACGAGCAGTACTTC. This chain uses TRBV5-1 with TRBJ2-7, with 11 bases aligning to TRBD2. V dropped 4 bases and J dropped 2; count of bases not matched to a gene: 5. Germline V gives CDR1 SGHRS, CDR2 YFSETQ. This CDR3 region has 15 residues.

J is TRBJ1-2 and V is TRBV10-3; D unresolved. The CDR3 consists of 16 residues. Germline lookup yields CDR1 ENHRY and CDR2 SYGVKD. V was trimmed by 0 bases and J by 5 bases, leaving 16 bases between them. In DNA form, the CDR3 reads TGTGCCATCAGTGAGTCGGAGCCCCTAGAGGTATATGGCTACACCTTC. This codes for CAISESEPLEVYGYTF.